This is a list of T cell receptor beta chains from one sample in a study of T cell changes during pregnancy in multiple sclerosis. Libraries were prepared by immunoSEQ multiplex PCR; TCRdb keeps only in-frame clonotypes and omits some of them. Of about 45,000 clones in the sample, roughly 92% were seen once. The sample consisted of CD4+ T cells from peripheral blood mononuclear cells, taken in the third trimester of pregnancy. The origin of the receptors is a female donor with multiple sclerosis, enrolled in a pregnancy study. Each CDR3 is given without its conserved first and last residue.

j_call: TRBJ2-3; v_call: TRBV19; cdr3_aa: ASSSNDRIITDTQY
j_call: TRBJ2-7; v_call: TRBV9; cdr3_aa: ASSVSAGSAEQY
j_call: TRBJ1-4; v_call: TRBV5-4; cdr3_aa: ASSLGQGALTNEKLF
j_call: TRBJ1-2; v_call: TRBV6-4; cdr3_aa: ASSDTLIVPFYGYT
j_call: TRBJ2-1; v_call: TRBV28; cdr3_aa: ASSLWSGAGHNEQF
j_call: TRBJ2-5; v_call: TRBV19; cdr3_aa: ASSIAQGIQETQY
j_call: TRBJ2-7; v_call: TRBV7-2; cdr3_aa: ASSLGLAGGRSYEQY
j_call: TRBJ2-1; v_call: TRBV18; cdr3_aa: ASSPPWVLADSSYNEQF
j_call: TRBJ2-5; v_call: TRBV6-5; cdr3_aa: ASRLAAQETQY
j_call: TRBJ2-3; v_call: TRBV7-2; cdr3_aa: ASSPVSSTDTQY
j_call: TRBJ2-5; v_call: TRBV15; cdr3_aa: ATGRQGGETQY
j_call: TRBJ2-7; v_call: TRBV11-3; cdr3_aa: ASSLGTAEQY
j_call: TRBJ1-5; v_call: TRBV28; cdr3_aa: ASSFPGRHQPQH
j_call: TRBJ2-3; v_call: TRBV29-1; cdr3_aa: SVETATSTDTQY
j_call: TRBJ2-1; v_call: TRBV11-3; cdr3_aa: ASSSAGQSNEQF
j_call: TRBJ2-7; v_call: TRBV2; cdr3_aa: ASNKNRGQLAGDEQY
j_call: TRBJ1-4; v_call: TRBV4-1; cdr3_aa: ASSPSGEATNEKLF
j_call: TRBJ1-5; v_call: TRBV4-2; cdr3_aa: ASSQGEQADQPQH
j_call: TRBJ1-5; v_call: TRBV6-5; cdr3_aa: ASSYGGAGGQPQH
j_call: TRBJ2-1; v_call: TRBV5-4; cdr3_aa: ASSQGLAGGAGEQF
j_call: TRBJ2-2; v_call: TRBV9; cdr3_aa: ASSVVAGTTGELF
j_call: TRBJ2-1; v_call: TRBV25-1; cdr3_aa: ASSVGLAGPYNEQF
j_call: TRBJ2-3; v_call: TRBV18; cdr3_aa: ASSPSWDTQY
j_call: TRBJ1-3; v_call: TRBV7-9; cdr3_aa: ASSFVNTIY
j_call: TRBJ1-3; v_call: TRBV6-5; cdr3_aa: ASSATGDRGNTIY
j_call: TRBJ2-3; v_call: TRBV20-1; cdr3_aa: SASRGDTQY
j_call: TRBJ2-1; v_call: TRBV29-1; cdr3_aa: SVSGFEQF
j_call: TRBJ2-2; v_call: TRBV7-3; cdr3_aa: ASSLTPLTGELF
j_call: TRBJ1-2; v_call: TRBV2; cdr3_aa: ASSPSPTGYGYT
j_call: TRBJ1-1; v_call: TRBV19; cdr3_aa: ASRNYREGTEAF
j_call: TRBJ2-2; v_call: TRBV6-6; cdr3_aa: ASSATSGSVGELF
j_call: TRBJ1-3; v_call: TRBV28; cdr3_aa: ASSLGQGGGNTIY
j_call: TRBJ2-1; v_call: TRBV7-3; cdr3_aa: ASSLNRLAGINEQF
j_call: TRBJ2-1; v_call: TRBV11-3; cdr3_aa: ASSFYRTPNEQF
j_call: TRBJ1-2; v_call: TRBV5-4; cdr3_aa: ASSLPGQGAEGYT